This passage covers 24 T cell receptor beta chains from one sample sequenced in a study of CD8 T cells in ankylosing spondylitis. Overall study findings and caveats: Characteristic of ankylosing spondylitis blood, it appeared, was a TCR beta motif comprising several highly homologous variants.

These TCRs' antigens remain unknown. TCRdb called the 5' RACE reads again in MiXCR, with one record for every CDR3 protein. The table shows just under 550,000 distinct CDR3 sequences, with 10% to 15% occurring only once. Sequencing was done on a sample of blood, either unsorted or a sorted T cell fraction (not recorded which). The source of these receptors is a male donor with ankylosing spondylitis.

The rearrangement joins TRBV29-1 to TRBJ2-1; D uncertain. The germline V gene encodes CDR1 SQVTM and CDR2 ANQGSEA. V was pared by 6 bases and J by 14 bases, with 14 bases between. The CDR3 is 10 amino acids. DNA of the CDR3: TGCAGCGTCATAGGGATTAGGGAGTTCTTC. Translation gives CSVIGIREFF.

This clonotype has more than one count but fewer than ten. This chain connects TRBV29-1 to TRBJ2-4; 11 bases agree with TRBD1. Per germline, CDR1 SQVTM and CDR2 ANQGSEA. V gave up 5 bases and J gave up 1 base; unmatched junction bases: 10. The length of the CDR3 is 17 residues. The CDR3 here is CSVTGQGGPFAKNIQYF. CDR3 DNA: TGCAGCGTTACGGGACAGGGGGGCCCCTTTGCCAAAAACATTCAGTACTTC.

This clonotype appeared many times. The CDR3 DNA is TGCAGTGCCGAAGAGCGGGCTGGCTCCTACAATGAGCAGTTCTTC. Translation: CSAEERAGSYNEQFF. The V and J genes are TRBV20-1 and TRBJ2-1, with D perhaps TRBD2 (6 bases). From germline, CDR1 is DFQATT and CDR2 SNEGSKA (reference sequence). This CDR3 comprises 15 residues. V gave up 6 bases and J gave up 0 bases, with 15 bases separating them.

This clonotype was observed many times. The rearrangement uses TRBV20-1 and TRBJ2-1; 7 positions agree with TRBD2. J lost 0 bases, V lost 6 bases, and 5 bases had no gene match. This CDR3 has 14 residues. CDR1 and CDR2 from the germline V gene are DFQATT and SNEGSKA (reference sequence). The CDR3 reads CSAWGGSSYNEQFF. Written as DNA, the CDR3 is TGCAGTGCGTGGGGCGGGAGCTCCTACAATGAGCAGTTCTTC.

The chain recombines TRBV12-3 or TRBV12-4 with TRBJ2-3; possibly TRBD2 for D (6 bases). The CDR3 has 15 residues. V was trimmed by 4 bases and J by 0 bases, leaving 11 bases between them. This CDR3 reads CASSSRTMSTDTQYF. The CDR3 DNA reads TGTGCCAGCAGTTCGAGGACTATGAGCACAGATACGCAGTATTTT.

This clonotype was seen only a few times. The chain links TRBV7-9 to TRBJ1-1, with D perhaps matching TRBD1 (5 bases). Trimming cost V 1 base and J 11 bases, with 17 bases left between them. The CDR3 has 14 residues. Germline CDR1 is SEHNR and CDR2 is FQNEAQ (reference sequence). CDR3 in DNA: TGTGCCAGCAGCTTAGAGAGGGGAGGGTTTCGTGCTTTCTTT. Its protein is CASSLERGGFRAFF.

There are many counts of this clonotype. This sequence joins TRBV7-2 and TRBJ2-3; possibly TRBD1 or TRBD2 for D (5 bases each). The CDR3 runs to 14 residues. Germline V gives CDR1 SGHTA, CDR2 FQGNSA. The ends were cut back, 7 bases at V and 9 bases at J, with 20 bases in the middle. The CDR3 sequence is CASNLLGLGDTQYF. CDR3 nucleotides: TGTGCCAGCAACCTACTAGGCTTGGGGGACACGCAGTATTTT. The whole variable domain, remainder taken from reference TRBV7-2 and TRBJ2-3, is GAGVSQSPSNKVTEKGKDVELRCDPISGHTALYWYRQSLGQGLEFLIYFQGNSAPDKSGLPSDRFSAERTGGSVSTLTIQRTQQEDSAVYLCASNLLGLGDTQYFGPGTRLTVL.

The genes are TRBV2 and TRBJ2-2; 9 positions match TRBD2. There are 15 residues in the CDR3. Germline-derived CDR1 and CDR2 are SNHLY and FYNNEI. Trimming took 6 bases from V and 7 from J; bases not matched to a gene: 9. As DNA, the CDR3 is TGTGCCAGCAGGACCTTTAGCGGGAGTGTCGGGGAGCTGTTTTTT. This encodes CASRTFSGSVGELFF.

The sample holds a few counts of this clonotype. The chain recombines TRBV20-1 with TRBJ1-1; tentative D call: TRBD1 (6 bases). The germline gives CDR1 DFQATT, CDR2 SNEGSKA (reference sequence). With 0 bases removed from V and 1 base from J, the gap between germline ends came to 15 bases. The CDR3 runs 16 residues. The CDR3 spells CSARDLGGGRNTEAFF. In DNA, the CDR3 is TGCAGTGCTAGAGATTTGGGGGGCGGGAGGAACACTGAAGCTTTCTTT.

This clonotype was detected a few times. J is TRBJ2-1 and V is TRBV20-1; 12 positions match TRBD2. V was clipped by 2 bases and J by 5 bases; unmatched bases: 4. This CDR3 contains 15 residues. The germline gives CDR1 DFQATT, CDR2 SNEGSKA (reference sequence). The CDR3 region is CSARPSGRAHNEQFF. In nucleotides, the CDR3 is TGCAGTGCTAGACCTAGCGGGAGGGCCCACAATGAGCAGTTCTTC.

The V gene is TRBV5-1, the J gene TRBJ1-1; D not resolved. CDR3 size: 13 residues. CDR1 SGHRS and CDR2 YFSETQ come from the germline V gene. V was clipped by 1 base and J by 9 bases, with 13 bases between them. CDR3 DNA: TGCGCCAGCAGCTTGACTCAGGCCGACCAAGCTTTCTTT. Translating gives CASSLTQADQAFF.

V gene TRBV3-1 combines with J gene TRBJ1-2; unclear D gene. Germline V gene sequence: CDR1 LGHDT, CDR2 YNNKEL (reference sequence). V gave up 0 bases and J gave up 1 base, with 9 bases separating them. This CDR3 comprises 15 residues. The CDR3 here is CASSQDLARNYGYTF. The CDR3, as DNA: TGTGCCAGCAGCCAAGATTTAGCCCGTAACTATGGCTACACCTTC. Full variable domain (missing parts from reference TRBV3-1 and TRBJ1-2): DTAVSQTPKYLVTQMGNDKSIKCEQNLGHDTMYWYKQDSKKFLKIMFSYNNKELIINETVPNRFSPKSPDKAHLNLHINSLELGDSAVYFCASSQDLARNYGYTFGSGTRLTVV.

In its sample, this clonotype was seen many times. This chain uses TRBV5-1 with TRBJ2-1; D unresolved. V dropped 2 bases and J dropped 2 bases, with 11 bases sitting between them. The CDR3 is 15 amino acids. Germline-derived CDR1 and CDR2 are SGHRS and YFSETQ. CDR3 in DNA: TGCGCCAGCAGCTTCGAACCGTTCGCCTACAATGAGCAGTTCTTC. This sequence encodes CASSFEPFAYNEQFF.

In its sample, this clonotype was seen many times. This sequence joins TRBV5-6 and TRBJ1-5, with a possible D match to TRBD1 (5 bases). V shed 4 bases and J shed 4 bases, with 12 bases lying between them. The CDR3 runs to 14 residues. Per germline, CDR1 SGHDT and CDR2 YYEEEE. For the CDR3, the DNA is TGTGCCAGCAGCACCCTGGGGCTAAATCAGCCCCAGCATTTT. This codes for CASSTLGLNQPQHF.

This clonotype was seen only a few times. For the CDR3, the DNA is TGTGCTAGTGGTTTCGGGGCCTTCGAGGGTCCCCCCGGGGAGCAGTTCTTC. Translated, it gives CASGFGAFEGPPGEQFF. This rearrangement joins TRBV12-5 to TRBJ2-1; D is tentatively TRBD1 or TRBD2 (5 bases each). Trimming shortened V by 3 bases and J by 10 bases, and 25 bases separated the two germline ends. This CDR3 spans 17 amino acids. Germline CDR1 reads LGHNT; CDR2 reads FRNRAP.

There are a few counts of this clonotype. V is TRBV19 and J is TRBJ2-5, with 8 nucleotides matching TRBD1. The ends lost 5 bases at V and 1 base at J; junction bases unmatched: 6. Per the germline V gene, CDR1 is LNHDA and CDR2 is SQIVND (reference sequence). The CDR3 contains 15 residues. CDR3 amino acids: CASSDSGTGQETQYF. The CDR3 region has the DNA TGTGCCAGTAGTGATTCCGGGACAGGCCAAGAGACCCAGTACTTC.

The chain joins TRBV24-1 to TRBJ1-5; D is unresolved. CDR3 size: 11 residues. Deletions cut 1 base from V and 9 bases from J, with 3 bases between. The germline V gene has CDR1 KGHDR and CDR2 SFDVKD. CDR3 bases: TGTGCCACCAGTGATTTTAGGCCCCAGCATTTT. Translating gives CATSDFRPQHF.

The CDR3 DNA is TGTGCCAGCAGCCAAGAATTGGGGGTAGATACGCAGTATTTT. It is translated as CASSQELGVDTQYF. This sequence joins TRBV3-1 and TRBJ2-3; either TRBD1 or TRBD2 may supply D (5 bases each). V lost 0 bases to trimming and J lost 5 bases, with 9 bases between them. Germline CDR1 LGHDT, CDR2 YNNKEL (reference sequence). The CDR3 totals 14 residues.

This chain links TRBV5-1 with TRBJ2-1; the match to TRBD2 covers 8 bases. V was pared by 4 bases and J by 9 bases, with 6 bases of the junction left unmatched. The CDR3 extends over 13 amino acids. The germline V gene has CDR1 SGHRS and CDR2 YFSETQ. The CDR3 coding sequence is TGCGCCAGCAGCGGAGGACTAGCCGGTGAGCAGTTCTTC. This codes for CASSGGLAGEQFF.

This clonotype was detected a few times. This chain connects TRBV15 to TRBJ2-2; D may be TRBD2 (5 bases). CDR3 length: 17 residues. Germline assignment: CDR1 LNHNV and CDR2 YYDKDF (reference sequence). The V and J ends lost 1 base and 3 bases respectively, with 15 bases between them. The CDR3 is CATSRVGESTDTGELFF. CDR3 DNA sequence: TGTGCCACCAGCAGAGTCGGGGAGTCAACCGACACCGGGGAGCTGTTTTTT. Based on the CDR3 plus reference TRBV15 and TRBJ2-2, the full variable domain is DAMVIQNPRYQVTQFGKPVTLSCSQTLNHNVMYWYQQKSSQAPKLLFHYYDKDFNNEADTPDNFQSRRPNTSFCFLDIRSPGLGDTAMYLCATSRVGESTDTGELFFGEGSRLTVL.

This clonotype appeared a few times. The chain links TRBV10-1 to TRBJ1-3; D unclear. There are 18 residues in the CDR3. The germline gives CDR1 WNHNN, CDR2 SYGVQD (reference sequence). Trimming stripped 0 bases from V and 2 bases from J, with 17 bases between. The CDR3 loop reads CASSESIPGLIAGNTIYF. In nucleotides, the CDR3 is TGCGCCAGCAGTGAGTCGATCCCAGGACTGATCGCTGGAAACACCATATATTTT.

The chain links TRBV5-1 to TRBJ1-1; no clear D. This CDR3 has 14 residues. Trimming pared 0 bases from V and 2 bases from J, leaving 8 bases between. CDR1 is SGHRS and CDR2 is YFSETQ in the germline V gene. In DNA, the CDR3 is TGCGCCAGCAGCTTGGGGGCACCCAACACTGAAGCTTTCTTT. It yields the protein CASSLGAPNTEAFF.

The chain uses TRBV12-3 or TRBV12-4 and TRBJ1-5; tentative D call: TRBD1 (5 bases). The CDR3 sequence is 13 residues long. V dropped 3 bases and J dropped 7 bases, with 10 bases sitting between them. This CDR3 is CASSLRGLQPQHF. The CDR3 DNA is TGTGCCAGCAGTTTGAGGGGATTGCAGCCCCAGCATTTT.

This clonotype was counted between two and nine times. The V gene is TRBV5-1, the J gene TRBJ1-1; 7 bases map to TRBD1. V dropped 2 bases and J dropped 4; count of bases not matched to a gene: 5. The germline gives CDR1 SGHRS, CDR2 YFSETQ. The CDR3 has 14 amino acids. CDR3 sequence (DNA): TGCGCCAGCAGCTTTCTGGGGACAGTCACTGAAGCTTTCTTT. This encodes CASSFLGTVTEAFF.